Listed below are T cell receptor beta chains from one sample, sequenced in a study of T cells after yellow fever vaccination. TCRdb called the 5' RACE reads again in MiXCR, with one record for every CDR3 protein. The repertoire holds 300,000 to 400,000 distinct CDR3 sequences, with 7.5% to 9% as singletons. Sequences were derived from PBMCs, sampled on the day of the first yellow fever vaccination. The receptors here all came from a man younger than 35 who received the YFV17D yellow fever vaccine. The CDR3 runs from the conserved cysteine through the conserved F or W. Fields, in order: J gene, D gene, clone size, CDR3 length, V gene, CDR3 DNA, CDR3 protein. The D gene is left open where the match is weak. Some rows have no size entry. The others give once, few or many, or a class for an expanded clone.

J: TRBJ2-3; D: TRBD1; size: .; length: 16; V: TRBV15; DNA: TGTGCCACCAGCGCCCGAGGACAGGGGGACACAGATACGCAGTATTTT; CDR3: CATSARGQGDTDTQYF
J: TRBJ2-3; D: .; size: many; length: 15; V: TRBV7-2; DNA: TGTGCCAGCAGCTCCGTGGAGGGGTCCGTCGATACGCAGTATTTT; CDR3: CASSSVEGSVDTQYF
J: TRBJ2-1; D: TRBD2; size: few; length: 18; V: TRBV12-3/TRBV12-4; DNA: TGTGCCAGCAGCCTTAGATCAGCGGGGGGTGGGTCCTACAATGAGCAGTTCTTC; CDR3: CASSLRSAGGGSYNEQFF
J: TRBJ2-7; D: TRBD2; size: once; length: 15; V: TRBV5-4; DNA: TGTGCCAGCAGCAATGGAGCGGGGTTGGCTTACGAGCAGTACTTC; CDR3: CASSNGAGLAYEQYF
J: TRBJ2-5; D: .; size: .; length: 11; V: TRBV2; DNA: TGTGCCAGCAGATATACTACGACCCAGTACTTC; CDR3: CASRYTTTQYF
J: TRBJ2-5; D: .; size: .; length: 12; V: TRBV20-1; DNA: TGCAGTGCTAGAACAGGGACGGAGACCCAGTACTTC; CDR3: CSARTGTETQYF
J: TRBJ1-2; D: .; size: many; length: 16; V: TRBV5-6; DNA: TGTGCCAGCAGCTTGGTAGACGAACAGGGCCACTATGGCTACACCTTC; CDR3: CASSLVDEQGHYGYTF
J: TRBJ1-6; D: .; size: .; length: 13; V: TRBV21-1; DNA: TGTGCCAGCAGCGCTCAGGGGGTTTCACCCCTCCACTTT; CDR3: CASSAQGVSPLHF
J: TRBJ2-3; D: .; size: once; length: 14; V: TRBV10-3; DNA: TGTGCCATCAAGGGGGGGGGATCCACAGATACGCAGTATTTT; CDR3: CAIKGGGSTDTQYF
J: TRBJ1-2; D: .; size: .; length: 15; V: TRBV20-1; DNA: TGCAGTGCTAGCCCCCCCGCCCGGGCCGGGTATGGCTACACCTTC; CDR3: CSASPPARAGYGYTF
J: TRBJ2-3; D: .; size: .; length: 14; V: TRBV5-1; DNA: TGCGCCAGCAGCTTGAATCCAGGGACAGATACGCAGTATTTT; CDR3: CASSLNPGTDTQYF
J: TRBJ2-1; D: .; size: many; length: 11; V: TRBV7-9; DNA: TGTGCCAGCAGCCCCCAGAATGAGCAGTTCTTC; CDR3: CASSPQNEQFF
J: TRBJ2-7; D: TRBD1; size: many; length: 17; V: TRBV5-1; DNA: TGCGCCAGCAGCTTGGCCGGGGGGACAGGGGCAATCTACGAGCAGTACTTC; CDR3: CASSLAGGTGAIYEQYF